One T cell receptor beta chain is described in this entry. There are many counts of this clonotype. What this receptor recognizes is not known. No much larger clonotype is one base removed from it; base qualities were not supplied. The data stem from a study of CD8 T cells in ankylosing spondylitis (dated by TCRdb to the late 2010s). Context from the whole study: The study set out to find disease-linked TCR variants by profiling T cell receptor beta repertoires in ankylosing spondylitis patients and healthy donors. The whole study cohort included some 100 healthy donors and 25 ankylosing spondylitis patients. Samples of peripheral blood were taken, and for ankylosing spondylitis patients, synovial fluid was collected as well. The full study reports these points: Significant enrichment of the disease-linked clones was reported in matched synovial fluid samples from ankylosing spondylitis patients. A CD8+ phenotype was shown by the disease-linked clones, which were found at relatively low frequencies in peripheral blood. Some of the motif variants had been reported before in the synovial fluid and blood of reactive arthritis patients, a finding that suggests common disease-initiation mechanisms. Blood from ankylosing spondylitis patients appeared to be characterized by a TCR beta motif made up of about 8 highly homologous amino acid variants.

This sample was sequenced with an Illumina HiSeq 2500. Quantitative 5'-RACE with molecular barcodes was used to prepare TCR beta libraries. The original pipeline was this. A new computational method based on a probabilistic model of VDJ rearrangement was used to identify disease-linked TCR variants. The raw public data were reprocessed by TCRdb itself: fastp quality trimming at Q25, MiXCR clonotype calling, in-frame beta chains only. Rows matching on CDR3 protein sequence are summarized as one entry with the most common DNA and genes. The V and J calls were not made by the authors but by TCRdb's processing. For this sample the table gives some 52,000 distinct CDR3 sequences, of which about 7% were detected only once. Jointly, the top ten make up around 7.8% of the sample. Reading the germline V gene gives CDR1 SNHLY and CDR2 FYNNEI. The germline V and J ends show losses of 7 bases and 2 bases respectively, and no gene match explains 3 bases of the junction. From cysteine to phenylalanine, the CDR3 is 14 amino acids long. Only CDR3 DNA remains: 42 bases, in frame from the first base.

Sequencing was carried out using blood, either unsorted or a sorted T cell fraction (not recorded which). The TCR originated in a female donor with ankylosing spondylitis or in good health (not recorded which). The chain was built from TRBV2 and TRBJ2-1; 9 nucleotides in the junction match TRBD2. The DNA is TGTGCCAGCAAAAAGCGGGGGGCCTACAATGAGCAGTTCTTC. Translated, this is CASKKRGAYNEQFF.